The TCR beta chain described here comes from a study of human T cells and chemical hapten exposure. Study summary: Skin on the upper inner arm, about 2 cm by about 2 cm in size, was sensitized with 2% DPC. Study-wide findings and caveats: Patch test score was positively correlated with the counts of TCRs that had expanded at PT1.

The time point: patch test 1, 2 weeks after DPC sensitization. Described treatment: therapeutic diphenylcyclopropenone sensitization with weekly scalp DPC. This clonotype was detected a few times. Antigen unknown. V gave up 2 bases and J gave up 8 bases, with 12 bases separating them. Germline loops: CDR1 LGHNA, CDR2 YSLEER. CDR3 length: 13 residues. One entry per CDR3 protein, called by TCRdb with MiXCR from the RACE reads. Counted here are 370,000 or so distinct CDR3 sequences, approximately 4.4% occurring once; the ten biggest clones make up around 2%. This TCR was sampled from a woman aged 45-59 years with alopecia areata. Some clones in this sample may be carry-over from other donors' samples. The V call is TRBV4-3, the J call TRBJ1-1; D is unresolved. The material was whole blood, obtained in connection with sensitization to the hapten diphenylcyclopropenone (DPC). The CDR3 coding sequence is TGCGCCAGCAGCCAAAGAGTCGGTGAAGAAGCTTTCTTT. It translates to CASSQRVGEEAFF.